A selection of T cell receptor beta chains follows, all from one sample in a study of blood T cell repertoires in COVID-19. Clones were read by immunoSEQ multiplex PCR, and TCRdb kept only the in-frame ones, dropping some. Among approximately 30,000 clones listed, roughly 85% were seen once. The source material was peripheral blood. Receptors were obtained from a human donor with acute or convalescent COVID-19. The donor label of this sample is uncertain. CDR3s include the opening cysteine and the closing phenylalanine or tryptophan. Fields, in order: clone size, V gene, D gene, J gene, CDR3 DNA, CDR3 protein. D genes are given only for firm matches. Clone sizes are given selectively: once, few, many, or a class where the clone is expanded.

clone_size: .; v_call: TRBV12-3/TRBV12-4; d_call: TRBD2; j_call: TRBJ2-5; cdr3_nt: TGTGCCAGCAGTTCTCTAGCGGTAGAGACCCAGTACTTC; cdr3_aa: CASSSLAVETQYF
clone_size: .; v_call: TRBV19; d_call: .; j_call: TRBJ1-5; cdr3_nt: TGTGCCAGTATGAAGGACTTCAATCAGCCCCAGCATTTT; cdr3_aa: CASMKDFNQPQHF
clone_size: once; v_call: TRBV15; d_call: .; j_call: TRBJ2-1; cdr3_nt: TGTGCCACCAGCTATAGCCCCAACTCCTACAATGAGCAGTTCTTC; cdr3_aa: CATSYSPNSYNEQFF
clone_size: .; v_call: TRBV6-5; d_call: .; j_call: TRBJ2-5; cdr3_nt: TGTGCCAGCAGTTACTCGATCGCGGTGATAGAGACCCAGTACTTC; cdr3_aa: CASSYSIAVIETQYF
clone_size: .; v_call: TRBV19; d_call: .; j_call: TRBJ1-2; cdr3_nt: TGTGCCAGTGCGCCCGGGAGCTATGGCTACACCTTC; cdr3_aa: CASAPGSYGYTF
clone_size: .; v_call: TRBV9; d_call: .; j_call: TRBJ1-1; cdr3_nt: TGTGCCAGCAGCGTACGTGGCGATGTAGGAGGCACTGAAGCTTTCTTT; cdr3_aa: CASSVRGDVGGTEAFF
clone_size: .; v_call: TRBV20-1; d_call: TRBD2; j_call: TRBJ2-2; cdr3_nt: TGCAGTGCCACTAGCGGCGGGGAGCTGTTTTTT; cdr3_aa: CSATSGGELFF
clone_size: .; v_call: TRBV13; d_call: .; j_call: TRBJ2-2; cdr3_nt: TGTGCCAGCAGCTTAAAGGGGGAGTACACCGGGGAGCTGTTTTTT; cdr3_aa: CASSLKGEYTGELFF
clone_size: .; v_call: TRBV25-1; d_call: TRBD1; j_call: TRBJ1-4; cdr3_nt: TGTGCCAGCAGTGAATATGTGACAGGGGGTGAAAAACTGTTTTTT; cdr3_aa: CASSEYVTGGEKLFF
clone_size: once; v_call: TRBV11-1; d_call: .; j_call: TRBJ2-7; cdr3_nt: TGTGCCAGCAGCTTAACTACAGGGGGGGATTTCTACGAGCAGTACTTC; cdr3_aa: CASSLTTGGDFYEQYF
clone_size: .; v_call: TRBV10-3; d_call: TRBD1; j_call: TRBJ1-5; cdr3_nt: TGTGCCATCAGTAAGGGACAGGGGACTTCCAATCAGCCCCAGCATTTT; cdr3_aa: CAISKGQGTSNQPQHF
clone_size: few; v_call: TRBV7-2; d_call: TRBD1; j_call: TRBJ2-7; cdr3_nt: TGTGCCAGCAGCTTAGGAGGCTCGACAGGGACATACTACGAGCAGTACTTC; cdr3_aa: CASSLGGSTGTYYEQYF
clone_size: .; v_call: TRBV7-8; d_call: TRBD1; j_call: TRBJ1-5; cdr3_nt: TGTGCCAGCAGCCGGGGACAGGGGGCCACGCCCCAGCATTTT; cdr3_aa: CASSRGQGATPQHF
clone_size: .; v_call: TRBV29-1; d_call: TRBD2; j_call: TRBJ2-1; cdr3_nt: TGCAGCGTTGGCCAAATCCCTAGCGGGTCCTACAATGAGCAGTTCTTC; cdr3_aa: CSVGQIPSGSYNEQFF
clone_size: .; v_call: TRBV6-5; d_call: TRBD2; j_call: TRBJ2-5; cdr3_nt: TGTGCCAGCAGTACTGGGACTAGCGGCCAAGAGACCCAGTACTTC; cdr3_aa: CASSTGTSGQETQYF
clone_size: .; v_call: TRBV7-2; d_call: TRBD2; j_call: TRBJ2-1; cdr3_nt: TGTGCCAGCAGCTTAGAGGTGGGAGGGCCGGTCAATGAGCAGTTCTTC; cdr3_aa: CASSLEVGGPVNEQFF
clone_size: .; v_call: TRBV19; d_call: .; j_call: TRBJ1-5; cdr3_nt: TGTGCCAGTAGTATGGCAGACCCTACACGGGGCAATCAGCCCCAGCATTTT; cdr3_aa: CASSMADPTRGNQPQHF
clone_size: .; v_call: TRBV10-3; d_call: .; j_call: TRBJ2-2; cdr3_nt: TGTGCCATCAGTCTGACAGGGAACACCGGGGAGCTGTTTTTT; cdr3_aa: CAISLTGNTGELFF